This is a list of T cell receptor beta chains from one sample in a study of blood T cells in healthy people across ages. TCRdb redid the calling of the 5' RACE reads with MiXCR, one entry per CDR3 protein. The sample consists of about 1.8 million distinct CDR3 sequences, 40% to 55% of them appearing once. Sequences were obtained from blood. These receptors were collected from a woman aged 40 to 49 in good health. Each CDR3 is given with its conserved first and last residue. D genes are given only for firm matches. Clone size is shown for a subset of rows, as once, few, many or a class of expanded clone.

D	J	size	V	DNA	CDR3
NA	TRBJ2-7	NA	TRBV6-2/TRBV6-3	TGTGCCAGCCTCCGGACAGCTCCTTACGAGCAGTACTTC	CASLRTAPYEQYF
TRBD1	TRBJ1-5	NA	TRBV7-4	TGTGCCAGCAGCTTTTGGACAGGGACTAGTCAGCCCCAGCATTTT	CASSFWTGTSQPQHF
NA	TRBJ1-5	NA	TRBV2	TGTGCCAGCAGATTCACAGGGAATCAGCCCCAGCATTTT	CASRFTGNQPQHF
TRBD2	TRBJ2-1	few	TRBV20-1	TGCAGTGCTAGAGTTTGGGGGGGTTGGGGCAATGAGCAGTTCTTC	CSARVWGGWGNEQFF
NA	TRBJ2-7	NA	TRBV7-3	TGTGCCAGCAGCTTAATCCAGGGGACTTACAATGAGCAGTACTTC	CASSLIQGTYNEQYF
TRBD2	TRBJ2-7	few	TRBV12-3/TRBV12-4	TGTGCCATCTCGGGAGGGTACTCCTACGAGCAGTACTTC	CAISGGYSYEQYF
TRBD2	TRBJ2-5	NA	TRBV2	TGTGCCAGCAGAGAAAGACTAGCGGGGACAGAGACCCAGTACTTC	CASRERLAGTETQYF
NA	TRBJ2-4	NA	TRBV20-1	TGCAGTGCTCCCGACGGGGGCGGCGGGGGCATTCAGTACTTC	CSAPDGGGGGIQYF
NA	TRBJ2-1	NA	TRBV7-2	TGTGCCAGCAGCCCCACCCTGACGTCTGAGCAGTTCTTC	CASSPTLTSEQFF
NA	TRBJ2-1	NA	TRBV5-1	TGCGCCAGCAGCCCGGGCCCAGCTTTGGAGCAGTTCTTC	CASSPGPALEQFF
TRBD2	TRBJ2-7	NA	TRBV5-1	TGCGCCAGCAGCGGGGGACTAGCGGGGAGATTTAACTACAATGAGCAGTACTTC	CASSGGLAGRFNYNEQYF
NA	TRBJ2-5	few	TRBV18	TGTGCCAGCTCACCAAAGAGGGAGACCCAGTACTTC	CASSPKRETQYF
NA	TRBJ1-2	NA	TRBV11-2	TGTGCCAGCAGCGCTCGGACAGAAGGAGGCTACACCTTC	CASSARTEGGYTF
NA	TRBJ2-1	NA	TRBV2	TGTGCCAGCAGCGTTTCCCGTGTTTGGGATGAGCAGTTCTTC	CASSVSRVWDEQFF
TRBD1	TRBJ2-4	many	TRBV6-5	TGTGCCAGCAGTTACGGACAGGGGGCCAAAAACATTCAGTACTTC	CASSYGQGAKNIQYF
NA	TRBJ2-5	NA	TRBV12-3/TRBV12-4	TGTGCCAGCAGTCCAAGACGGGGGCCGGGGGATACCCAGTACTTC	CASSPRRGPGDTQYF
NA	TRBJ1-2	NA	TRBV28	TGTGCCAGCAGTTGGAAACAGGGAGGGTTTAATGGCTACACCTTC	CASSWKQGGFNGYTF
NA	TRBJ2-1	few	TRBV7-2	TGTGCCTGCGTCTGGGGGGGGCGCGGGTATGAGCAGTTCTTC	CACVWGGRGYEQFF
NA	TRBJ2-1	NA	TRBV25-1	TGTGCCAGCAGGGATTACTCCTACAATGAGCAGTTCTTC	CASRDYSYNEQFF
TRBD1	TRBJ2-3	NA	TRBV7-7	TGTGCTAGCAGCGGACAGGGGGCAGGGGATACGCAGTATTTT	CASSGQGAGDTQYF